This T cell receptor beta chain originates from a study of shared T cell receptors in the human thymus. V lost 5 bases, J lost 5 bases, and 6 bases stayed unmatched. The CDR3 loop spans 15 amino acids. The germline CDR1 and CDR2 sequences are SEHNR and FQNEAQ (reference sequence). Profiling relied on immunoSEQ multiplex PCR, and the TCRdb table lists in-frame clones only, not all of them. Of fewer than 700,000 clones detected, more than 75% appear once; the ten largest clones hold about 0.01%. In addition, the sample was reused for a study of human thymus T cells. That study adds: The people who donated were healthy Finnish babies having corrective surgery for congenital heart defects. Corrective heart surgery yielded resections, and these provided the thymus tissue. There appeared to be biased usage of V and J genes in thymic and blood repertoires. Thymic repertoires overlap heavily among unrelated individuals, related research has reported.

This sequence was found in a boy younger than two with a congenital heart defect. What was sequenced was thymocytes. The chain is built from TRBV7-9 and TRBJ2-7; the match to TRBD2 covers 13 bases. CDR3 in DNA: TGTGCCAGCAGCCTACTAGCGGGAGGGCCGAACGAGCAGTACTTC. This encodes CASSLLAGGPNEQYF.